This T cell receptor (beta chain) originates from a study of blood T cells in healthy people across ages. The authors ran a second PCR of about 6 to 12 cycles using a sample-barcoded 5' primer and a J-beta primer mix. A tag from a template-switch adaptor with 12 random nucleotides marked each cDNA molecule. TCRdb processed the 5' RACE reads anew with MiXCR; each CDR3 protein has one entry. The sample records over a million distinct CDR3 sequences, approximately 43% being singletons. Researchers report isolating at least 7 million PBMCs per sample. Total RNA was extracted at no less than 5 micrograms per sample. Per germline, CDR1 SEHNR and CDR2 FQNEAQ (reference sequence). V was cut by 2 bases and J by 1 base, with 11 bases left in between. The CDR3 runs to 15 residues. This clonotype came up a few times.

The receptor was derived from a woman under 30 in good health. The chain carries TRBV7-9 and TRBJ1-1, with D unresolved. The material sequenced was blood. CDR3 protein: CASSLTQGRNTEAFF. DNA of the CDR3: TGTGCCAGCAGCTTAACCCAAGGCAGGAACACTGAAGCTTTCTTT.